Below, 15 T cell receptor beta chains from the same sample are listed, as sequenced in a study of cytomegalovirus exposure and HLA in healthy donors. PCR employed 60 Vbeta and 13 Jbeta primers. Only in-frame clones appear in the TCRdb table, and some are missing; sequencing was by immunoSEQ multiplex PCR. This table holds about 110,000 clones, more than 65% found once. The sequenced material came from PBMCs. Receptors were obtained from a boy aged 5-17 years in good health and CMV-seronegative.

The gene calls are TRBV6-6 and TRBJ1-5; D is undetermined. In germline, CDR1 is MNHNY, CDR2 SVGAGI (reference sequence). The length of the CDR3 is 13 residues. The germline V and J ends were trimmed by 5 bases and 5 bases, with 10 bases remaining between them. The CDR3 region is CASSPVFHQPQHF. The DNA of the CDR3 is TGTGCCAGCAGTCCGGTTTTTCATCAGCCCCAGCATTTT.

CDR3 amino acids: CASSYSRGGRPYTQYF. CDR3 bases: TGTGCCAGCAGTTACTCCCGCGGGGGGCGGCCTTATACGCAGTATTTT. J is TRBJ2-3 and V is TRBV6-5; 8 bases fit TRBD2. The germline V gene has CDR1 MNHEY and CDR2 SVGAGI. V dropped 0 bases and J dropped 7; count of bases not matched to a gene: 9. CDR3 length: 16 residues.

About this clone: Since no conserved phenylalanine or tryptophan closes the CDR3, a read error is the likely cause. CDR3 sequence: CASRWGGTGTRANEKLFV. CDR3 coding DNA: TGCGCCAGCAGGTGGGGGGGGACAGGGACTCGAGCTAATGAAAAACTGTTTGTT. The chain combines TRBV5-1 with TRBJ1-4; 9 positions match TRBD1. The V gene end was trimmed by 5 bases and the J gene end by 3 bases; junction bases not matched to a gene: 14. Germline assignment: CDR1 SGHRS and CDR2 YFSETQ. The CDR3 runs to 18 residues.

On this clone itself: Within the sample, other DNA sequences also encode this same CDR3. In DNA, the CDR3 is TGTGCCAGCAGCCCCGGGACAGGGAGTCATGGCTACACCTTC. Translating it yields CASSPGTGSHGYTF. The rearrangement joins TRBV9 to TRBJ1-2, with 9 bases aligning to TRBD1. The germline gives CDR1 SGDLS, CDR2 YYNGEE. V gave up 4 bases and J gave up 6 bases; unmatched junction bases: 7. The CDR3 totals 14 residues.

This chain links TRBV28 with TRBJ2-2, with D unresolved. The CDR3 loop spans 15 amino acids. The V end was cut by 6 bases, the J end by 1 base, with 12 bases between. Germline V gene lookup returns CDR1 MDHEN and CDR2 SYDVKM. CDR3 bases: TGTGCCAGCAGAAGCACGAGACAGAACACCGGGGAGCTGTTTTTT. Encoded protein: CASRSTRQNTGELFF.

The chain couples TRBV7-2 to TRBJ1-5; the match to TRBD1 covers 9 bases. The V gene's germline CDR1 is SGHTA and CDR2 FQGNSA. CDR3 size: 15 residues. V lost 3 bases to trimming and J lost 5 bases; unmatched junction nucleotides: 5. This chain's CDR3 is CASSFTTGGHQPQHF. In DNA, the CDR3 is TGTGCCAGCAGCTTTACGACAGGGGGGCATCAGCCCCAGCATTTT.

The rearrangement links TRBV25-1 to TRBJ2-3; D possibly corresponds to TRBD2 (7 bases). The germline V gene encodes CDR1 MGHDK and CDR2 SYGVNS. The CDR3 is 17 amino acids. V shed 4 bases and J shed 5 bases, with 22 bases lying between them. The CDR3 coding sequence is TGTGCCAGCAGTGTTGGTACTGCGGCGGGGGCGGGAGATACGCAGTATTTT. Translating gives CASSVGTAAGAGDTQYF.

A word on this clone: Other DNA sequences in this specimen translate into the identical CDR3. The chain couples TRBV2 to TRBJ2-5; tentatively, D is TRBD2 (5 bases). V gave up 3 bases and J gave up 5 bases, with 7 bases separating them. CDR3 length: 12 amino acids. Per germline, CDR1 SNHLY and CDR2 FYNNEI. The CDR3 here is CASSDRGETQYF. The CDR3 coding sequence is TGTGCCAGCAGTGATCGAGGGGAGACCCAGTACTTC.

The chain has TRBV9 and TRBJ2-5; TRBD1 aligns across 7 bases. The V gene end was trimmed by 4 bases and the J gene end by 9 bases; junction bases not matched to a gene: 6. The CDR3 is made up of 12 amino acids. Germline V CDR1 and CDR2: SGDLS, YYNGEE. CDR3 nucleotide sequence: TGTGCCAGCAGCCCCGGGACAGTTGCCCAGTACTTC. It translates to CASSPGTVAQYF. The variable domain in full, with the rest retrieved from reference TRBV9 and TRBJ2-5, is DSGVTQTPKHLITATGQRVTLRCSPRSGDLSVYWYQQSLDQGLQFLIQYYNGEERAKGNILERFSAQQFPDLHSELNLSSLELGDSALYFCASSPGTVAQYFGPGTRLLVL.

The table lists this clone with a few counts. The chain employs TRBV7-8 and TRBJ1-6; TRBD1 might be the D (5 bases). Germline CDR1 SGHVS, CDR2 FQNEAQ. The ends were cut back, 1 base at V and 9 bases at J, with 13 bases in the middle. The CDR3 runs 15 residues. CDR3 region: CASSLEGRLASPLHF. The DNA for the CDR3 is TGTGCCAGCAGCTTAGAGGGGAGGTTGGCTTCACCCCTCCACTTT.

The chain links TRBV30 to TRBJ1-1; possibly TRBD1 for D (6 bases). The CDR3 spans 13 residues. The V end lost 2 bases, the J end lost 4 bases, and 11 bases lay between the germline ends. Germline CDR1 is GTSNPN and CDR2 is SVGIG (reference sequence). The CDR3 region is CAWSTGRGTEAFF. The CDR3 coding sequence is TGTGCCTGGAGTACAGGGAGAGGCACTGAAGCTTTCTTT.

This chain uses TRBV5-4 with TRBJ1-4; D unresolved. The ends were cut back, 4 bases at V and 0 bases at J, with 10 bases in the middle. The CDR3 contains 15 residues. Germline V gene sequence: CDR1 SGHNT, CDR2 YYREEE (reference sequence). CDR3 in amino acids: CASSPTGATNEKLFF. CDR3 nucleotide sequence: TGTGCCAGCAGCCCGACTGGTGCAACTAATGAAAAACTGTTTTTT.

The chain carries TRBV10-3 and TRBJ2-5, with 7 bases matching TRBD2. The V segment lost 6 bases and the J segment 3 bases; nucleotides outside the gene matches: 7. The CDR3 sequence is 14 residues long. Germline CDR1 is ENHRY and CDR2 is SYGVKD. The CDR3 spells CAISVRLAEETQYF. The CDR3 nucleotides read TGTGCCATCAGCGTTAGACTAGCAGAAGAGACCCAGTACTTC.

This sequence joins TRBV25-1 and TRBJ1-2; no clear D gene. The CDR3 spans 13 residues. The germline V gene has CDR1 MGHDK and CDR2 SYGVNS. V dropped 3 bases and J dropped 3 bases, with 8 bases sitting between them. CDR3 coding DNA: TGTGCCAGCAGTGACCGTCCTGACTATGGCTACACCTTC. It yields the protein CASSDRPDYGYTF.

Concerning this clone: The junction departs from germline at one end; a sequencing error may be responsible. The chain employs TRBV7-3 and TRBJ2-2; D may be TRBD1 (6 bases). This CDR3 has 16 residues. The germline gives CDR1 SGHTA, CDR2 FQGTGA. CDR3 in DNA: TGTGCCAGCAGCCTAACTGGGGGCGATAGCACCGGGGAGCTGTTTTTT. Translating it yields CASSLTGGDSTGELFF.